This TCR beta chain originates from a study of shared clonotypes between healthy human individuals. Study-wide background: Donors were a couple of women and a few men aged 18 to 49. Study-level points and caveats: Naive subsets generally exceeded memory subsets in estimated richness. Some naive CD4 clonotypes, roughly 4.7%, turned up in common across four donors.

In the case of this clone: Antigen specificity is unknown.

There were no recent acute infections or vaccinations among the donors, who were healthy HIV-negative adults. J lost 5 bases, V lost 2 bases, and 4 bases had no gene match. CDR1 and CDR2 (germline): MNHEY, SVGAGI. CDR3 size: 15 residues. TCRdb's table, derived via immunoSEQ multiplex PCR, lists solely in-frame clones and lacks some. The data show around 1 million clones, with 76% seen just once and approximately 1.5% held by the top ten. The TCR comes from a man in his late teens or twenties in good health. Sequencing input: memory CD4+ T cells sorted from blood. Subset of the sample: CD45RA-negative fraction. The chain employs TRBV6-5 and TRBJ2-3, with TRBD2 identical over 10 bases. CDR3 in DNA: TGTGCCAGCAGTTACGCTAGCGGGAGAGGAGATACGCAGTATTTT. Its protein is CASSYASGRGDTQYF.